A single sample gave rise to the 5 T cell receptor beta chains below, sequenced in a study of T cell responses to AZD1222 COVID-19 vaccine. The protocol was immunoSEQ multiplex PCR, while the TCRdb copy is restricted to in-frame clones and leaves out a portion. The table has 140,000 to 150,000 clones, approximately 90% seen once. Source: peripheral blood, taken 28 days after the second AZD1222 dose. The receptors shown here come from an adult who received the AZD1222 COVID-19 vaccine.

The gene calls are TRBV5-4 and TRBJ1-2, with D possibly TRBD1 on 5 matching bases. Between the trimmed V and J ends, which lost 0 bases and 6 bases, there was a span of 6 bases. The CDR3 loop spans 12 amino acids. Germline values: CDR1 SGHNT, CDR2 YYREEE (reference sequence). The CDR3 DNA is TGTGCCAGCAGCTTGGGGGGGAATGGCTACACCTTC. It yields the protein CASSLGGNGYTF.

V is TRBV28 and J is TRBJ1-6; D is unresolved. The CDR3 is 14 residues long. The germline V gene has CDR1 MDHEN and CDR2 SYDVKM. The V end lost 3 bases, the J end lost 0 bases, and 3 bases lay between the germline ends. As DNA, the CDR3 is TGTGCCAGCAGTTTGGACTCCTATAATTCACCCCTCCACTTT. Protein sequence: CASSLDSYNSPLHF. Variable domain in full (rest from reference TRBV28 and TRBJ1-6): DVKVTQSSRYLVKRTGEKVFLECVQDMDHENMFWYRQDPGLGLRLIYFSYDVKMKEKGDIPEGYSVSREKKERFSLILESASTNQTSMYLCASSLDSYNSPLHFGNGTRLTVT.

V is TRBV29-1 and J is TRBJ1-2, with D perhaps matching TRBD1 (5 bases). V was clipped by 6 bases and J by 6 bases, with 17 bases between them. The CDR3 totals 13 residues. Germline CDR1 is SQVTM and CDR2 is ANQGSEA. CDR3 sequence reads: CSVAPYRGDGYTF. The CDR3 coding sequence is TGCAGCGTCGCCCCTTACCGGGGGGATGGCTACACCTTC.

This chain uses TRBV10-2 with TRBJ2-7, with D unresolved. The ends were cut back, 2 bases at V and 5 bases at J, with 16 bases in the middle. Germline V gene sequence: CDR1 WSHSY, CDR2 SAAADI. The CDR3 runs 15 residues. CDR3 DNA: TGCGCCAGCAGTGAGGGTTTTACCCCCCTCCACGAGCAGTACTTC. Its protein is CASSEGFTPLHEQYF.

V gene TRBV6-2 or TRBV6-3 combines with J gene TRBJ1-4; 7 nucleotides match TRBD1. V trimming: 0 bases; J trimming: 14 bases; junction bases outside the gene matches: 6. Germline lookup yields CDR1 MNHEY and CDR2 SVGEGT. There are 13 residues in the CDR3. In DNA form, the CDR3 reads TGTGCCAGCAGTTACTCGGACAGGTCGGTGCTGTTTTTT. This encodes CASSYSDRSVLFF.